This is a list of T cell receptor beta chains from one sample in a study of a mutant IDH1 vaccine in newly diagnosed glioma. Assay used: immunoSEQ multiplex PCR; TCRdb lists only in-frame clones, some missing. There are 100,000 to 150,000 clones in the sample; roughly 77% occur only once, and 4.5% to 6% lies in the top ten. No antigens are known for them. Sequenced material: PBMCs, taken from a glioma patient whose treatment included an IDH1 peptide vaccine. All receptors derive from a man aged 35 to 55 with glioma. CDR3s include the opening cysteine and the closing phenylalanine or tryptophan.

CDR3aa,len,v_gene,j_gene
CASRPGQGNRETQYF,15,TRBV19,TRBJ2-5
CASSPGLAEGPSETQYF,17,TRBV5-1,TRBJ2-5
CASRPQGRVTDTQYF,15,TRBV6-5,TRBJ2-3
CASSSKIQGVGGYTF,15,TRBV6-5,TRBJ1-2
CASSPSGGQGVGFYGYTF,18,TRBV18,TRBJ1-2
CASSPGLADDYEQYF,15,TRBV4-3,TRBJ2-7
CASSPTRGANEKLFF,15,TRBV7-8,TRBJ1-4
CASGNPKTSTDTQYF,15,TRBV5-4,TRBJ2-3
CASITLQGPVDGYTF,15,TRBV6-5,TRBJ1-2
CATRGKTDTQYF,12,TRBV15,TRBJ2-3
CASSQNVRHTSAQYF,15,TRBV14,TRBJ2-5
CSVVQVPKNIQYF,13,TRBV29-1,TRBJ2-4
CASSPNPAGTSGRRSEQFF,19,TRBV7-3,TRBJ2-1
CAIGTGANYGYTF,13,TRBV10-3,TRBJ1-2
CASSRDRGSGANVLTF,16,TRBV7-6,TRBJ2-6
CASSPGTPYSPLHF,14,TRBV6-1,TRBJ1-6
CASSRQGFGGNTIYF,15,TRBV7-2,TRBJ1-3
CASSPRQPTFYGYTF,15,TRBV19,TRBJ1-2
CASRLTNTGELFF,13,TRBV27,TRBJ2-2
CASSLDVTSYEQYF,14,TRBV7-8,TRBJ2-7
CASSFGAGVTQYF,13,TRBV27,TRBJ2-3
CASSLAGAGGYNEQFF,16,TRBV7-2,TRBJ2-1
CAIARDTGELFF,12,TRBV10-3,TRBJ2-2
CASSLDSSGRETQYF,15,TRBV5-4,TRBJ2-5
CASSYPALDTQYF,13,TRBV6-5,TRBJ2-3
CASVDRGSTEAFF,13,TRBV2,TRBJ1-1
CAWRLTETNTGELFF,15,TRBV30,TRBJ2-2
CASSRQGLQSSYNEQFF,17,TRBV7-2,TRBJ2-1
CAWAPGGYEQYF,12,TRBV30,TRBJ2-7
CASSLKRGLTRVDEKLFF,18,TRBV5-6,TRBJ1-4
CASSQSGTGGAGANVLTF,18,TRBV4-2,TRBJ2-6
CASRPLASGTDTQYF,15,TRBV19,TRBJ2-3
CASSAPGASYNEQFF,15,TRBV5-4,TRBJ2-1
CSVYEVMNTEAFF,13,TRBV29-1,TRBJ1-1
CASSGRGVGNTIYF,14,TRBV7-8,TRBJ1-3
CASSNREIGGYTF,13,TRBV7-2,TRBJ1-2
CAISGTGGNGYTF,13,TRBV10-3,TRBJ1-2
CASSLSGGANVLTF,14,TRBV7-6,TRBJ2-6
CASSLDRGGSEAFF,14,TRBV9,TRBJ1-1
CASRIDAGLNYGYTF,15,TRBV6-5,TRBJ1-2
CASTPRRVNNSPLHF,15,TRBV2,TRBJ1-6
CAGRQGATDTQYF,13,TRBV2,TRBJ2-3
CASSPEVPGETQYF,14,TRBV9,TRBJ2-5
CASSVGGSETQYF,13,TRBV9,TRBJ2-5
CASSQAKGSQPQHF,14,TRBV4-1,TRBJ1-5
CASSPLQFLYEQYF,14,TRBV11-2,TRBJ2-7
CASFGTVAYEQYF,13,TRBV28,TRBJ2-7
CAWRFKNTEAFF,12,TRBV30,TRBJ1-1
CASSLGTATQETQYF,15,TRBV4-1,TRBJ2-5